This T cell receptor (beta chain) stems from a study of T cell repertoires in cytomegalovirus infection. MiXCR, applied by TCRdb to the reads, yields one record per CDR3 protein. The table shows some 440,000 distinct CDR3 sequences, with approximately 30% occurring only once. This clonotype was counted only a few times. As yet, its antigen is unknown. Study-level results: It was HLA-C-restricted CMV-specific TCR beta clonotypes that dominated the response ex vivo. Individuals carrying CMV plus the relevant HLA were identified by cumulative frequency of public TCR beta families.

The germline CDR1 and CDR2 sequences are MDHEN and SYDVKM. V was shortened by 3 bases and J by 3 bases, with 10 bases between the two germline ends. The CDR3 totals 14 residues. The clonotype comes from a human donor in good health (CMV status not recorded). Some clones in this sample may be carry-over from other donors' samples. This chain connects TRBV28 to TRBJ2-3, with unresolved D. The sequenced sample consisted of PBMCs. CDR3 sequence: CASSFYHGTDTQYF. Here the CDR3 DNA reads TGTGCCAGCAGTTTCTACCACGGGACAGATACGCAGTATTTT.